This T cell receptor beta chain came from a study of shared clonotypes between healthy human individuals. Genomic DNA from each subset was divided evenly over several immunoSEQ plates. An approximately 200 ng quantity of DNA, tens of thousands of T cell genomes, went into the sorted-subset replicate PCRs. Using immunoSEQ multiplex PCR, the repertoire was profiled, and TCRdb retains in-frame clones only, with some absent. The data show approximately 1,500,000 clones, around 97% seen once. Naive CD45RA+ and memory CD45RA-negative subsets were split from CD4+ cells. The V gene's germline CDR1 is MNHNY and CDR2 SVGAGI (reference sequence). V shed 3 bases and J shed 0 bases, with 14 bases lying between them. This CDR3 contains 16 residues.

Sequenced material: naive CD4+ T cells sorted from blood. Sample subset: CD45RA+ positively selected. The clonotype comes from a man aged 25 to 45 in good health. The chain carries TRBV6-6 and TRBJ1-1; D is uncertain. The chain's CDR3 is CASSYRQVWMNTEAFF. CDR3 DNA: TGTGCCAGCAGTTATAGGCAGGTCTGGATGAACACTGAAGCTTTCTTT.